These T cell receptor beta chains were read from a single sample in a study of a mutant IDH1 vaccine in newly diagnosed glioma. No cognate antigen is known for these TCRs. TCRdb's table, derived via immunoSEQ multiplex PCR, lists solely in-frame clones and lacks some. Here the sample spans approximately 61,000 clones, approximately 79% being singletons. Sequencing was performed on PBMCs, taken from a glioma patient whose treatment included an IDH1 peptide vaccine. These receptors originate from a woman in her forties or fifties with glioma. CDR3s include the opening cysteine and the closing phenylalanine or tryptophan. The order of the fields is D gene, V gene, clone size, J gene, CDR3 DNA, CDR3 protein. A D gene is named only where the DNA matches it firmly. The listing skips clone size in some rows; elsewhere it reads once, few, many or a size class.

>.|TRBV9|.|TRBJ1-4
TGTGCCAGCAGCGCAGCAGGGAGTCCCATCGAAAAACTGTTTTTT
CASSAAGSPIEKLFF
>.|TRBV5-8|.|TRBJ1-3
TGTGCCAGCAGCTTAAGGGCCAGGGGTGCCTCTGGAAACACCATATATTTT
CASSLRARGASGNTIYF
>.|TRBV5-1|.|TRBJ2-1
TGCGCCAGCAGCTTGGCCGTTTGGGGGCTCGGCTCCTACAATGAGCAGTTCTTC
CASSLAVWGLGSYNEQFF
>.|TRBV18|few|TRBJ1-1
TGTGCCAGCTCACCCGAACGAGCTGAAGCTTTCTTT
CASSPERAEAFF
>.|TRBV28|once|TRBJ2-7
TGTGCCAGCACCGATACTCAGTACGAGCAGTACTTC
CASTDTQYEQYF
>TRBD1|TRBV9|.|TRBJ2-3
TGTGCCAGCAGCGTAGAGGGGGGGACAGGGGCGTCAGATACGCAGTATTTT
CASSVEGGTGASDTQYF
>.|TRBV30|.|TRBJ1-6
TGTGCCTGGAGTCCTAGTGATTCATCCCTCCACTTT
CAWSPSDSSLHF
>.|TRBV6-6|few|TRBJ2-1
TGTGCCACGAGGGGTCGGGCCTACAATGAGCAGTTCTTC
CATRGRAYNEQFF
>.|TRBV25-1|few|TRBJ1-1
TGTGCCAGCAGTGAATATAGAGGCGGGAGGGAAGCTTTCTTT
CASSEYRGGREAFF
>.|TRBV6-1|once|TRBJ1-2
TGTGCCAGCAGTGAAAACGGGGTGGGCGACTATGGCTACACCTTC
CASSENGVGDYGYTF
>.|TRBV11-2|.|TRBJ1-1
TGTGCCAGCAGCTTAGTTGGTTCTGAAGCTTTCTTT
CASSLVGSEAFF
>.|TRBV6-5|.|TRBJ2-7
TGTGCCAGCAGCATTATCGCAGGGAGCGGCCACGAGCAGTACTTC
CASSIIAGSGHEQYF
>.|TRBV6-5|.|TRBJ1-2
TGTGCCAGCACAAAACGGTTGGGGGAATCCGGCTACACCTTC
CASTKRLGESGYTF
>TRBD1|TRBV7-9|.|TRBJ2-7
TGTGCCAGCAGCGGAAGCCGGGACAGGGTACTAAATCAGGACTTC
CASSGSRDRVLNQDF